The clone carrying this T cell receptor (beta chain) turned up a few times. Its antigen is undetermined. This specimen comes from a study of cytomegalovirus exposure and HLA in healthy donors. Trimming cost V 4 bases and J 0 bases; bases outside gene matches: 7. The CDR3 length is 17 residues. Study-wide results and limits: Later analysis placed DRB1 highest and HLA-C lowest in TCR association rates, which differed by HLA locus. As a later analysis showed, a missense DCLRE1C variant was linked to trimming of TCR beta V- and J-genes. Among TCR beta chains, those listed as cytomegalovirus-associated numbered around 160.

60 Vbeta and 13 Jbeta primers were used in PCR. Produced via immunoSEQ multiplex PCR; TCRdb's table is partial and in-frame only. Of about 210,000 clones listed, roughly 85% were seen once; the top ten hold 0.24%. Sequencing input: PBMCs. This chain joins TRBV5-3 and TRBJ2-6, with 7 nucleotides matching TRBD1. TRBV5-3 is given ORF status, its function remaining uncertain. This TCR was recovered from a girl aged 2-10 years in good health and CMV-seronegative. CDR3 amino acids: CARSPPTGTSGANVLTF. The CDR3, as DNA: TGTGCCAGAAGCCCCCCGACAGGGACCTCTGGGGCCAACGTCCTGACTTTC.